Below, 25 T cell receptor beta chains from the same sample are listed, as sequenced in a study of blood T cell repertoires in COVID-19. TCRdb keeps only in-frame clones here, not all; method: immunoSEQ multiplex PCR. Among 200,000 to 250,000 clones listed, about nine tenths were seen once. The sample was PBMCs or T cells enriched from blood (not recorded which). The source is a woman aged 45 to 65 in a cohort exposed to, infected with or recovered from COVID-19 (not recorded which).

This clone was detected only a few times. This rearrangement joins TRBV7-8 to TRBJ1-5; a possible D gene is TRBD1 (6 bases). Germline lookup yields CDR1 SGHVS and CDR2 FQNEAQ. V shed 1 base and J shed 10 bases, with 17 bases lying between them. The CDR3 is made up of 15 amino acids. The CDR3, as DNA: TGTGCCAGCAGCTTAGGGGGGGGCCAGTTTAAACCCCAGCATTTT. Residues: CASSLGGGQFKPQHF.

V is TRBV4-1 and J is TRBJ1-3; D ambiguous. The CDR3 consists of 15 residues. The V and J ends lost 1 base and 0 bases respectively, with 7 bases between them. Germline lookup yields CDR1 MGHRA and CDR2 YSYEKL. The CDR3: CASSQGSSSGNTIYF. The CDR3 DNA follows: TGCGCCAGCAGCCAAGGAAGTAGCTCTGGAAACACCATATATTTT.

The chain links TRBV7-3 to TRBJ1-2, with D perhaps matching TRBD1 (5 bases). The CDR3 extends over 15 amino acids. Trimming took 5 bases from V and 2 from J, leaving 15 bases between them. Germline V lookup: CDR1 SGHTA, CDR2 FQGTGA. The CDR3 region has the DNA TGTGCCAGCAGCCCCCAGGGAGGAGGGAACTATGGCTACACCTTC. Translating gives CASSPQGGGNYGYTF.

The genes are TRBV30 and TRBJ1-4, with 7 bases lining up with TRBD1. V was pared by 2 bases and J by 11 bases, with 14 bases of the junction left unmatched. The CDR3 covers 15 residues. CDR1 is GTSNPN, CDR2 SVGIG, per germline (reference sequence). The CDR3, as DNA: TGTGCCTGGAGTACTACACAGGGGTCCGCCGTGAAACTGTTTTTT. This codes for CAWSTTQGSAVKLFF.

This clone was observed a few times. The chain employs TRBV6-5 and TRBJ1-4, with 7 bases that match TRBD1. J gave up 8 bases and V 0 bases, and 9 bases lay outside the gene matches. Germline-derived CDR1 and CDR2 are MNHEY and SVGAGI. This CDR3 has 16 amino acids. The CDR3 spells CASSYSGGGGPEKLFF. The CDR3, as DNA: TGTGCCAGCAGTTACTCGGGAGGAGGGGGCCCGGAAAAACTGTTTTTT.

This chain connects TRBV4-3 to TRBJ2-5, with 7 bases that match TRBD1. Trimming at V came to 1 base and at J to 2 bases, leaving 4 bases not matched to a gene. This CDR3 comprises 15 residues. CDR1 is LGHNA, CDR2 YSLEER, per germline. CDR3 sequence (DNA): TGCGCCAGCAGCCAAGGACCGGGACAGCAAGAGACCCAGTACTTC. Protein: CASSQGPGQQETQYF.

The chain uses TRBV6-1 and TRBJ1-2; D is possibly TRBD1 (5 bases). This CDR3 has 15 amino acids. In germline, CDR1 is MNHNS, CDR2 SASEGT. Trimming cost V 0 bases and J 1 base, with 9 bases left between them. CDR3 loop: CASSEAGRVNYGYTF. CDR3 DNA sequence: TGTGCCAGCAGTGAAGCTGGCAGGGTTAACTATGGCTACACCTTC.

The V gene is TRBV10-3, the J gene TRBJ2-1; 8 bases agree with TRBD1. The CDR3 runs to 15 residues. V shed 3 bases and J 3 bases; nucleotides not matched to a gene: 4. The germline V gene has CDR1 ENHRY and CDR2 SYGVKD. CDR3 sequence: CAISEGQGSYNEQFF. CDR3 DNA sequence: TGTGCCATCAGTGAAGGACAGGGAAGCTACAATGAGCAGTTCTTC.

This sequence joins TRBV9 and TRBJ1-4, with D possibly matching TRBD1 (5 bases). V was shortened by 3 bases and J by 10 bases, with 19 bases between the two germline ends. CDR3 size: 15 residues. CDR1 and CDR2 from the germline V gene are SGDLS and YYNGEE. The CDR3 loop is CASSAVGQGGGKLFF. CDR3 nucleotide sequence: TGTGCCAGCAGCGCGGTGGGCCAGGGAGGTGGAAAACTGTTTTTT.

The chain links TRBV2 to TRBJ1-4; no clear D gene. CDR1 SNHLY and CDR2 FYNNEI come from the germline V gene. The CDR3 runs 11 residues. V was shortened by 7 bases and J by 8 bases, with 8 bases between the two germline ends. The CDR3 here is CASIKEEKLFF. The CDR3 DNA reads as TGTGCCAGCATCAAGGAGGAAAAACTGTTTTTT.

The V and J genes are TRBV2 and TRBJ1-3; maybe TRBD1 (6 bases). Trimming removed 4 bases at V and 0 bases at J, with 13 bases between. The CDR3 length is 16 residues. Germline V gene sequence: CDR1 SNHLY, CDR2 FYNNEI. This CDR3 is CASSASSGASGNTIYF. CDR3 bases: TGTGCCAGCAGTGCCTCTTCAGGGGCCTCTGGAAACACCATATATTTT.

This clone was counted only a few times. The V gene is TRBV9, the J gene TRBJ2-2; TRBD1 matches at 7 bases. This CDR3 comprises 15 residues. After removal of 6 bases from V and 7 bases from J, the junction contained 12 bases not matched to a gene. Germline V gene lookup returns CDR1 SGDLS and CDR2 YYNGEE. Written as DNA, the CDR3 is TGTGCCAGCACCCACGACGACAGGGCAGGCGGGGAGCTGTTTTTT. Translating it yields CASTHDDRAGGELFF.

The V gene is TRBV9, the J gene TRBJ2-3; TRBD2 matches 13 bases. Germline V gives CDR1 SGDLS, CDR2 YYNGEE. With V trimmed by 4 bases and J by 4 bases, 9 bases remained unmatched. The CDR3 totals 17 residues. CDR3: CASSNPGLAGFADTQYF. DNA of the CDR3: TGTGCCAGCAGCAATCCGGGACTAGCGGGGTTCGCAGATACGCAGTATTTT.

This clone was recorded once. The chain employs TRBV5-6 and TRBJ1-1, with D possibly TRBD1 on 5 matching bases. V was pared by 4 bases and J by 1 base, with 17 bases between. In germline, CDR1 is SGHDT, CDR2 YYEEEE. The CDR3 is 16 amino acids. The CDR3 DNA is TGTGCCAGCAGCCCGAGGAGCGGGGCCCGGAACACTGAAGCTTTCTTT. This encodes CASSPRSGARNTEAFF.

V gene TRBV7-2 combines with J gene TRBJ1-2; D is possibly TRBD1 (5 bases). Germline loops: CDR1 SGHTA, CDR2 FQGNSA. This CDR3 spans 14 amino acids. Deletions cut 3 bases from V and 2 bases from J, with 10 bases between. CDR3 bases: TGTGCCAGCAGCTTCCAGACAGCGAACTATGGCTACACCTTC. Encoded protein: CASSFQTANYGYTF.

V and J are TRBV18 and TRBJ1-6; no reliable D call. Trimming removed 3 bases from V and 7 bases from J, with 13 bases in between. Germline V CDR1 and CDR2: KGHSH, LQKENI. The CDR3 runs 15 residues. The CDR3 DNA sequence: TGTGCCAGCTCACCCTCGCCCGGGTTGAATTCACCCCTCCACTTT. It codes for CASSPSPGLNSPLHF. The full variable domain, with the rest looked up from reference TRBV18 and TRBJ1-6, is NAGVMQNPRHLVRRRGQEARLRCSPMKGHSHVYWYRQLPEEGLKFMVYLQKENIIDESGMPKERFSAEFPKEGPSILRIQQVVRGDSAAYFCASSPSPGLNSPLHFGNGTRLTVT.

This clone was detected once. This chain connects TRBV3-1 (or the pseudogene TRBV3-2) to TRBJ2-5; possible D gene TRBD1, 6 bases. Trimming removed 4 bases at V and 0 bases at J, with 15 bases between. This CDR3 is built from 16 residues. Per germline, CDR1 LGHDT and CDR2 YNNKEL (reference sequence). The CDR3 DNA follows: TGTGCCAGCAGCCTCCCCCTGGGGACAAACCAAGAGACCCAGTACTTC. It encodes CASSLPLGTNQETQYF.

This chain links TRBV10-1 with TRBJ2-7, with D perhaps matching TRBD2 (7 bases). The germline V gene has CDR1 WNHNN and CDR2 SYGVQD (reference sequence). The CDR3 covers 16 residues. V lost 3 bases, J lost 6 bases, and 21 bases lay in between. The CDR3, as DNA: TGCGCCAGCAGTGAACCGTTTTTTCGCGGGGGCAGCGAGCAGTACTTC. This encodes CASSEPFFRGGSEQYF.

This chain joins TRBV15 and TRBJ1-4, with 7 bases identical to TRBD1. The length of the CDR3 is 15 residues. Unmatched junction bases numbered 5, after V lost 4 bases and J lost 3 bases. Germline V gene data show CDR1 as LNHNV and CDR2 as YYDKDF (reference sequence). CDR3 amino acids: CATSNDRVPNEKLFF. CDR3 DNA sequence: TGTGCCACCAGCAACGACAGGGTTCCTAATGAAAAACTGTTTTTT.

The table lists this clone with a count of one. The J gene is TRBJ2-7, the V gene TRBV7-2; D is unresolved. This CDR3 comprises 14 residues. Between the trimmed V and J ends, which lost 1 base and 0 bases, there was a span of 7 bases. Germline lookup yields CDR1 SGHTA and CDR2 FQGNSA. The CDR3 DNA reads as TGTGCCAGCAGCTTAGAAGCGAGCTCCTACGAGCAGTACTTC. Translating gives CASSLEASSYEQYF.

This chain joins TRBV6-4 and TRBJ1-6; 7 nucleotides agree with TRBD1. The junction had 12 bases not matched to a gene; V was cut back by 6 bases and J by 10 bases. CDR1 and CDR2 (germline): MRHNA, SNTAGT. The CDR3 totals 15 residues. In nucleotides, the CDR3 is TGTGCCAGCAGCCTAACCGGGACAGAAGGGTCACCCCTCCACTTT. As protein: CASSLTGTEGSPLHF.

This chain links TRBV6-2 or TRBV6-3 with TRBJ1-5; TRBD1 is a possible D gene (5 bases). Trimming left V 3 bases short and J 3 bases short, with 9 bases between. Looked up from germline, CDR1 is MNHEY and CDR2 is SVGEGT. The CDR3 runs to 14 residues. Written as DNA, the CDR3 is TGTGCCAGCAGTTATCTAGGGGCCAATCAGCCCCAGCATTTT. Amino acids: CASSYLGANQPQHF.

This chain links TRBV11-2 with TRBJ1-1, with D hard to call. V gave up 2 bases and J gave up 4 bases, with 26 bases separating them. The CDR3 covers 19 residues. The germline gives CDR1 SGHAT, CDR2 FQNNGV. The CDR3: CASSLRLREQTFKSTEAFF. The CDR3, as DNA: TGTGCCAGCAGCTTAAGATTGAGGGAGCAGACCTTCAAGAGCACTGAAGCTTTCTTT.

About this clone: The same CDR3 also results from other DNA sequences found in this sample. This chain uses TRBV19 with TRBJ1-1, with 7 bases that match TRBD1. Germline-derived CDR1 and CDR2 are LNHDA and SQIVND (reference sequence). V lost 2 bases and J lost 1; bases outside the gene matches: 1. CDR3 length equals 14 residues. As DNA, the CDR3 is TGTGCCAGTAGTATACGACAGGGGAACACTGAAGCTTTCTTT. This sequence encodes CASSIRQGNTEAFF.

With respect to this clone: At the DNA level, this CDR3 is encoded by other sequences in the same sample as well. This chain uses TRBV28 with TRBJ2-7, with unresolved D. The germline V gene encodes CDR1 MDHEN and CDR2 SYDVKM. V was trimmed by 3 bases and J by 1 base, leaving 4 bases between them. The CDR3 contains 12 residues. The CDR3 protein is CASSFLSYEQYF. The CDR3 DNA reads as TGTGCCAGCAGTTTTCTGTCCTACGAGCAGTACTTC. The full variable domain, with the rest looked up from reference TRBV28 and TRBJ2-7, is DVKVTQSSRYLVKRTGEKVFLECVQDMDHENMFWYRQDPGLGLRLIYFSYDVKMKEKGDIPEGYSVSREKKERFSLILESASTNQTSMYLCASSFLSYEQYFGPGTRLTVT.